These T cell receptor beta chains were read from a single sample in a study of monozygotic twins with inflammatory bowel disease. TCRdb reanalyzed the 5' RACE reads and collapses them to one entry per CDR3 protein, without DNA. This sample lists approximately 150,000 distinct CDR3 sequences; its ten largest clones have 2% to 2.5%. The sample comprised blood. These receptors came from a human donor with ulcerative colitis or Crohn's disease, or a healthy co-twin of an affected twin (not recorded which). Both conserved end residues are part of each CDR3. The order of the fields is CDR3 length, J gene, V gene, CDR3 protein.

17 | TRBJ2-1 | TRBV4-1 | CASSQLRTRETYNEQFF
16 | TRBJ2-1 | TRBV7-9 | CASRKRMRDRDNEQFF
15 | TRBJ2-2 | TRBV9 | CASSAARLSTGELFF
15 | TRBJ2-2 | TRBV12-3/TRBV12-4 | CASSLRQGNTGELFF
14 | TRBJ1-1 | TRBV11-2 | CASSQPGQGAEAFF
15 | TRBJ2-7 | TRBV5-5 | CASSLAGGGVYEQYF
13 | TRBJ1-1 | TRBV5-1 | CASRGQGAVEAFF
16 | TRBJ2-1 | TRBV5-1 | CASSLNGGGSINEQFF
15 | TRBJ2-7 | TRBV18 | CASSSGKGTGYEQYF
15 | TRBJ1-2 | TRBV30 | CAWGGQGTANYGYTF
19 | TRBJ2-4 | TRBV4-2 | CASSLHPGSSGGAKNIQYF
16 | TRBJ2-1 | TRBV27 | CASSSRELISYNEQFF
15 | TRBJ2-2 | TRBV18 | CASSLGQGDTGELFF
14 | TRBJ1-1 | TRBV5-1 | CASSLAVSDTEAFF
13 | TRBJ2-1 | TRBV5-1 | CASFPGPNNEQFF
14 | TRBJ2-3 | TRBV5-1 | CASSSTGRADTQYF
14 | TRBJ2-7 | TRBV5-1 | CASSVSGGPYEQYF
13 | TRBJ2-7 | TRBV28 | CASLRGDSYEQYF
14 | TRBJ1-1 | TRBV10-3 | CAISFQGLNTEAFF
15 | TRBJ1-2 | TRBV19 | CASSPTGQGHYGYTF
18 | TRBJ2-7 | TRBV18 | CASSPWSRAVSLGDEQYF
14 | TRBJ1-1 | TRBV7-6 | CASSLGTGLNEAFF
12 | TRBJ1-6 | TRBV20-1 | CSAGTQGVLVHF
12 | TRBJ2-1 | TRBV7-7 | CASSSGLSEQFF
15 | TRBJ2-1 | TRBV12-3/TRBV12-4 | CASTPRLADYNEQFF
14 | TRBJ1-1 | TRBV20-1 | CSARVKGFYTEAFF
16 | TRBJ2-3 | TRBV5-1 | CASSLAGGAGGDTQYF
14 | TRBJ2-5 | TRBV18 | CASSPNRLQETQYF
13 | TRBJ1-1 | TRBV28 | CASSENRRTEAFF
16 | TRBJ2-3 | TRBV4-1 | CASSQDPGTGGYTQYF
16 | TRBJ2-7 | TRBV20-1 | CSARDPTGSKSYEQYF